Below are 25 T cell receptor beta chains sequenced from a single sample in a study of T-cell reconstitution after alpha-beta-depleted transplantation in children. Unique molecular identifiers were used to barcode this TCRbeta library. Via MiXCR, TCRdb re-called the PCR reads, giving one row per CDR3 protein. The sample lists 550,000 to 600,000 distinct CDR3 sequences, 20% to 25% occurring once. The source was PBMCs, mostly from graft donor cells, collected 360 days after TCRalphabeta/CD19-depleted stem cell transplant. Receptors were obtained from a boy in the first two years of life who had a stem cell transplant for acute myeloid leukemia, so the T cells may come from the graft donor.

This clonotype has a count of ten or more. The rearrangement joins TRBV20-1 to TRBJ2-1; 11 bases are a match to TRBD2. The germline V gene encodes CDR1 DFQATT and CDR2 SNEGSKA (reference sequence). The ends lost 1 base at V and 6 bases at J; junction bases unmatched: 5. This CDR3 spans 15 amino acids. The CDR3 protein is CSARAASGGSNEQFF. The DNA for the CDR3 is TGCAGTGCTAGAGCTGCTAGCGGGGGGAGCAATGAGCAGTTCTTC.

The chain combines TRBV4-2 with TRBJ2-5; 8 bases align to TRBD1. There are 15 residues in the CDR3. The V gene end was trimmed by 4 bases and the J gene end by 3 bases; junction bases not matched to a gene: 7. Per germline, CDR1 LGHNA and CDR2 YNFKEQ. CDR3 bases: TGTGCCAGCAGCCGGGACGGACAGGGAGAAGAGACCCAGTACTTC. This encodes CASSRDGQGEETQYF.

In its sample, this clonotype was seen a few times. The genes are TRBV20-1 and TRBJ2-7; D perhaps matches TRBD1 (5 bases). CDR3 size: 12 residues. The V and J ends lost 3 bases and 4 bases respectively, with 10 bases between them. Germline V gene lookup returns CDR1 DFQATT and CDR2 SNEGSKA (reference sequence). The CDR3 reads CSARGPAYEQYV. CDR3 sequence (DNA): TGCAGTGCTAGGGGGCCGGCTTACGAGCAGTACGTC.

The chain links TRBV7-3 to TRBJ2-3; D not certain. The CDR3 is 15 residues long. In germline, CDR1 is SGHTA, CDR2 FQGTGA. V lost 2 bases and J 0 bases, leaving 9 bases between the germline ends. The CDR3 reads CASSLETTSTDTQYF. CDR3 nucleotide sequence: TGTGCCAGCAGCTTAGAGACAACTAGCACAGATACGCAGTATTTT.

The sample holds many counts of this clonotype. The V call is TRBV29-1, the J call TRBJ2-1, with a weak D call TRBD1 (5 bases). The CDR3 spans 14 residues. Germline CDR1 and CDR2: SQVTM and ANQGSEA. With 4 bases removed from V and 2 bases from J, the gap between germline ends came to 12 bases. CDR3 sequence: CSVVWGYPYNEQFF. For the CDR3, the DNA is TGCAGCGTTGTCTGGGGCTACCCCTACAATGAGCAGTTCTTC.

The rearrangement uses TRBV7-2 and TRBJ2-7; D perhaps matches TRBD1 (6 bases). V was trimmed by 2 bases and J by 0 bases, leaving 11 bases between them. The CDR3 spans 15 residues. Per germline, CDR1 SGHTA and CDR2 FQGNSA. The CDR3 loop reads CASSLHRTASYEQYF. The CDR3 nucleotides read TGTGCCAGCAGCTTACACAGGACAGCCTCCTACGAGCAGTACTTC.

This clonotype was counted ten times or more. This chain joins TRBV7-9 and TRBJ2-3; 12 bases map to TRBD2. This CDR3 contains 17 residues. V lost 1 base to trimming and J lost 3 bases; unmatched junction nucleotides: 5. Germline CDR1 reads SEHNR; CDR2 reads FQNEAQ (reference sequence). The CDR3 protein is CASSLGTSGIPTDTQYF. CDR3 sequence (DNA): TGTGCCAGCAGCTTAGGGACTAGCGGGATCCCAACAGATACGCAGTATTTT.

This clonotype was counted a few times. This chain uses TRBV9 with TRBJ2-7; TRBD1 is a possible D gene (6 bases). Germline V gene data show CDR1 as SGDLS and CDR2 as YYNGEE. The CDR3 runs to 14 residues. The V end was cut by 0 bases, the J end by 6 bases, with 13 bases between. CDR3 in DNA: TGTGCCAGCAGCGTAGCCATACAGGGCGGCGAGCAGTACTTC. Translation gives CASSVAIQGGEQYF.

This clonotype occurred many times. DNA for the CDR3: TGTGCCAGCTCACCACCGAGGGGGCCCTACAATGAGCAGTTCTTC. This encodes CASSPPRGPYNEQFF. V usage is TRBV18 and J usage is TRBJ2-1; 7 nucleotides line up with TRBD1. Germline V CDR1 and CDR2: KGHSH, LQKENI. The V and J ends lost 0 bases and 2 bases, in that order; junction bases with no gene match: 1. The CDR3 contains 15 residues.

This clonotype was seen many times. The chain recombines TRBV20-1 with TRBJ2-1, with D uncertain. The CDR3 sequence is 11 residues long. The germline CDR1 and CDR2 sequences are DFQATT and SNEGSKA (reference sequence). Trimming left V 6 bases short and J 16 bases short, with 19 bases between. CDR3 bases: TGCAGTGCCCGACAAGCGCCTTTAGACTTCTTC. Protein: CSARQAPLDFF.

The chain links TRBV5-1 to TRBJ2-3, with TRBD2 identical over 8 bases. The V and J ends lost 4 bases and 5 bases, in that order; junction bases with no gene match: 6. CDR3 length: 14 residues. CDR1 is SGHRS, CDR2 YFSETQ, per germline. CDR3: CASSAGLAGDTQYF. CDR3 nucleotides: TGCGCCAGCAGCGCAGGACTAGCCGGAGATACGCAGTATTTT.

As to this clonotype: This may stem from a read error, because a much larger clone lies one nucleotide away. The chain carries TRBV4-2 and TRBJ1-2; D possibly corresponds to TRBD1 (6 bases). From germline, CDR1 is LGHNA and CDR2 YNFKEQ. The CDR3 covers 12 residues. The ends were cut back, 2 bases at V and 6 bases at J, with 7 bases in the middle. CDR3 sequence reads: CASSQQGNGYTF. CDR3 bases: TGTGCCAGCAGCCAACAGGGGAATGGCTACACCTTC.

This clonotype has only a few counts. The rearrangement joins TRBV10-3 to TRBJ1-1, with D possibly being TRBD1 (5 bases). The CDR3 runs to 16 residues. CDR1 ENHRY and CDR2 SYGVKD come from the germline V gene. Trimming cost V 2 bases and J 2 bases, with 15 bases left between them. The CDR3 spells CAISERAGLGNTEAFF. The CDR3 DNA follows: TGTGCCATCAGTGAGAGGGCAGGGCTCGGTAACACTGAAGCTTTCTTT.

This clonotype has at least ten counts. The chain carries TRBV20-1 and TRBJ2-7; 12 bases line up with TRBD2. J gave up 2 bases and V 1 base, and 9 bases lay outside the gene matches. Per the germline V gene, CDR1 is DFQATT and CDR2 is SNEGSKA (reference sequence). The CDR3 has 17 residues. CDR3 protein: CSARGDLLAGGPYEQYF. CDR3 coding DNA: TGCAGTGCTAGAGGAGACTTACTAGCGGGGGGCCCCTACGAGCAGTACTTC.

This clonotype was seen repeatedly, ten times or more. The chain carries TRBV28 and TRBJ2-1; D not resolved. V was clipped by 6 bases and J by 7 bases, with 10 bases between them. Germline V gene data show CDR1 as MDHEN and CDR2 as SYDVKM. The CDR3 covers 12 residues. The CDR3 loop is CASSQLGNEQFF. The CDR3 DNA sequence: TGTGCCAGCAGCCAACTTGGTAATGAGCAGTTCTTC.

This clonotype was observed a handful of times. The chain is built from TRBV6-5 and TRBJ2-3; D not certain. The CDR3 contains 14 residues. Looked up from germline, CDR1 is MNHEY and CDR2 is SVGAGI. Trimming removed 1 base at V and 2 bases at J, with 7 bases between. The CDR3: CASSYYGFTDTQYF. CDR3 sequence (DNA): TGTGCCAGCAGTTACTATGGCTTCACAGATACGCAGTATTTT.

Only a few counts were recorded for this clonotype. The chain is built from TRBV20-1 and TRBJ2-5, with D tentatively TRBD1 (5 bases). CDR3 length: 15 residues. CDR1 and CDR2 from the germline V gene are DFQATT and SNEGSKA (reference sequence). The ends were cut back, 0 bases at V and 2 bases at J, with 13 bases in the middle. In DNA, the CDR3 is TGCAGTGCTAGAGACGGGCGACAGTTACAAGAGACCCAGTACTTC. Protein product: CSARDGRQLQETQYF.

The genes are TRBV12-3 or TRBV12-4 and TRBJ1-2; D is unclear. Trimming shortened V by 3 bases and J by 7 bases, and 21 bases separated the two germline ends. CDR3 length equals 16 residues. This CDR3 is CASSFSREPTLSGYTF. The CDR3 DNA reads TGTGCCAGCAGTTTCTCGAGGGAACCTACTCTAAGTGGCTACACCTTC.

Here the CDR3 DNA reads TGTGCCAGCAGTTTTGCTAGCGGGGGCGGTGATACGCAGTATTTT. The encoded protein is CASSFASGGGDTQYF. V and J are TRBV12-3 or TRBV12-4 and TRBJ2-3; 10 positions agree with TRBD2. The V segment lost 3 bases and the J segment 6 bases; nucleotides outside the gene matches: 6. CDR3 length: 15 amino acids.

The table lists this clonotype with a count of one. This chain links TRBV10-3 with TRBJ2-1; TRBD2 is a possible D gene (5 bases). In germline, CDR1 is ENHRY, CDR2 SYGVKD. CDR3 size: 13 residues. The V and J ends lost 6 bases and 6 bases respectively, with 12 bases between them. The CDR3 loop is CAISKPGSNEQFF. In DNA, the CDR3 is TGTGCCATCAGCAAGCCGGGGTCCAATGAGCAGTTCTTC.

A few counts support this clonotype. The V gene is TRBV6-6, the J gene TRBJ2-7; D gene unclear. This CDR3 has 12 residues. Per germline, CDR1 MNHNY and CDR2 SVGAGI (reference sequence). Trimming took off 6 bases at V and 9 bases at J, with 15 bases between the two ends. The chain's CDR3 is CASSHLAGVQYF. DNA of the CDR3: TGTGCCAGCAGCCATTTGGCCGGCGTGCAGTACTTC.

A few counts support this clonotype. The rearrangement joins TRBV13 to TRBJ2-7, with 10 bases fitting TRBD2. The ends lost 3 bases at V and 5 bases at J; junction bases unmatched: 10. The CDR3 sequence is 16 residues long. Germline assignment: CDR1 PRHDT and CDR2 FYEKMQ (reference sequence). The CDR3 loop reads CASSFPGTSVTNEQYF. The CDR3 nucleotides read TGTGCCAGCAGCTTTCCCGGGACTAGCGTTACCAACGAGCAGTACTTC.

V and J are TRBV19 and TRBJ1-1, with a possible D match to TRBD1 (6 bases). V lost 10 bases, J lost 3 bases, and 18 bases lay in between. Germline values: CDR1 LNHDA, CDR2 SQIVND (reference sequence). The CDR3 runs 14 residues. CDR3 bases: TGTGCCACCACCCCTGGCAGGGGCGACACTGAAGCTTTCTTT. Translated, it gives CATTPGRGDTEAFF.

This chain joins TRBV4-2 and TRBJ1-2; 7 bases are shared with TRBD1. CDR3 length: 15 amino acids. Germline V gene lookup returns CDR1 LGHNA and CDR2 YNFKEQ. V gave up 6 bases and J gave up 7 bases; unmatched junction bases: 14. The CDR3 loop reads CASRLEEGARSGYTF. The CDR3 DNA reads as TGTGCCAGCAGGCTCGAGGAGGGGGCGCGAAGTGGCTACACCTTC.

This clonotype was recorded only once. This may stem from a read error, because a much larger clone lies one nucleotide away. This chain joins TRBV11-2 and TRBJ2-3, with 8 bases matching TRBD2. The V segment lost 0 bases and the J segment 2 bases; nucleotides outside the gene matches: 4. The germline V gene encodes CDR1 SGHAT and CDR2 FQNNGV. The CDR3 extends over 16 amino acids. CDR3 coding DNA: TGTGCCAGCAGCTTAGAAGGCGGGGGGTTCACAGATACGCAGTATTTT. Its translation is CASSLEGGGFTDTQYF. The full variable domain, completed using reference TRBV11-2 and TRBJ2-3, is EAGVAQSPRYKIIEKRQSVAFWCNPISGHATLYWYQQILGQGPKLLIQFQNNGVVDDSQLPKDRFSAERLKGVDSTLKIQPAKLEDSAVYLCASSLEGGGFTDTQYFGPGTRLTVL.